This is a list of T cell receptor beta chains from one sample in a study of blood T cell repertoires in COVID-19. This table comes from immunoSEQ multiplex PCR, and its TCRdb copy is limited to in-frame clones, with some not included. The sample records tens of thousands of clones, 75% to 90% being singletons. Sequenced sample: peripheral blood. These receptors all come from a man aged 60 to 75 with active COVID-19. Both conserved end residues are part of each CDR3. Each record gives: J gene, clone size, V gene, D gene, CDR3 DNA, CDR3 protein. A D gene is named only where the DNA matches it firmly. Expanded clones get a size class; other rows say once, few or many, or leave the size out.

TRBJ1-4 | - | TRBV9 | - | TGTGCCAGCAGCCCCGGTCGCGGGATAGCTAATGAAAAACTGTTTTTT | CASSPGRGIANEKLFF
TRBJ2-5 | - | TRBV13 | - | TGTGCCAGCACCTTAACCCGGGGATCACGGGAAGAGACCCAGTACTTC | CASTLTRGSREETQYF
TRBJ2-7 | - | TRBV6-1 | - | TGTGCCAGCAGTGAATATGGGACTCAAAAATACGAGCAGTACTTC | CASSEYGTQKYEQYF
TRBJ1-3 | - | TRBV25-1 | - | TGTGCCAGCATCGCGTACTCTGGAAACACCATATATTTT | CASIAYSGNTIYF
TRBJ2-1 | - | TRBV3-1/TRBV3-2 | TRBD1 | TGTGCCAGCAGCCAAGGCTCAGGGGGCCCGTTCTTC | CASSQGSGGPFF
TRBJ2-1 | - | TRBV6-5 | TRBD2 | TGTGCCAGCACCAACAGCGGGGGCTCCTACAATGAGCAGTTCTTC | CASTNSGGSYNEQFF
TRBJ2-3 | - | TRBV18 | - | TGTGCCAGCTCCCGCGACGGTGCGGGCACAGATACGCAGTATTTT | CASSRDGAGTDTQYF
TRBJ2-7 | - | TRBV7-9 | TRBD2 | TGTGCCAGCAGCCTTATCAGCGGGGCCACGCGGAACGAGCAGTACTTC | CASSLISGATRNEQYF
TRBJ2-1 | - | TRBV9 | - | TGTGCCAGCAGCGTAGACCTGAGCTCCTACAATGAGCAGTTCTTC | CASSVDLSSYNEQFF
TRBJ1-2 | once | TRBV5-4 | TRBD1 | TGTGCCAGCAGCTTGGAGACAGGGACCGGCTATGGCTACACCTTC | CASSLETGTGYGYTF
TRBJ2-3 | - | TRBV18 | - | TGTGCCAGCTCACCCTCCTTGCGGGCCCGCACAGATACGCAGTATTTT | CASSPSLRARTDTQYF
TRBJ1-3 | - | TRBV7-9 | - | TGTGCCAGCAGCTCGGACAGTCCTTCGGACACCATATATTTT | CASSSDSPSDTIYF
TRBJ1-5 | - | TRBV7-2 | - | TGTGCCAGCAGCAGGACTGCTAGCAATCAGCCCCAGCATTTT | CASSRTASNQPQHF
TRBJ2-3 | - | TRBV6-5 | TRBD1 | TGTGCCAGCAGGTTACAGGGGCCCCTGGATACGCAGTATTTT | CASRLQGPLDTQYF
TRBJ2-7 | - | TRBV7-9 | TRBD1 | TGTGCCAGCAGCCCCGGACAGGGTAACGAGCAGTACTTC | CASSPGQGNEQYF
TRBJ1-2 | - | TRBV4-1 | TRBD1 | TGCGCCAGCAGCCGAGGGGGCCCGAGGGGAGGCTACACCTTC | CASSRGGPRGGYTF
TRBJ1-3 | - | TRBV6-6 | - | TGTGCCAGCAGTTACTTGGAGAGGAACACCATATATTTT | CASSYLERNTIYF
TRBJ2-7 | - | TRBV7-8 | - | TGTGCCAGCAGCCCCGGACCGGGGATGAGGTACTTC | CASSPGPGMRYF
TRBJ2-6 | - | TRBV19 | TRBD1 | TGTGCCAGTAGTACCTCGAGACAGGGCCCCTCTGGGGCCAACGTCCTGACTTTC | CASSTSRQGPSGANVLTF
TRBJ2-7 | - | TRBV12-3/TRBV12-4 | - | TGTGCCAGTTTGACGACAGGCTCCTACGAGCAGTACTTC | CASLTTGSYEQYF
TRBJ1-6 | once | TRBV10-3 | - | TGTGCCATCAGTGAGCGCCAGAATAATTCACCCCTCCACTTT | CAISERQNNSPLHF
TRBJ2-1 | - | TRBV10-3 | - | TGTGCCATCAGTGAGGGGGCGGGAGAGCAGTTCTTC | CAISEGAGEQFF
TRBJ2-5 | - | TRBV6-5 | TRBD2 | TGTGCCAGCAGTTACTTGGGCGGGGGGGAAGAGACCCAGTACTTC | CASSYLGGGEETQYF
TRBJ2-7 | once | TRBV19 | - | TGTGCCAGTAGGAACAGGGCAGGGTACGAGCAGTACTTC | CASRNRAGYEQYF
TRBJ2-3 | - | TRBV3-1/TRBV3-2 | - | TGTGCCAGCAGCCGGGACGGGGGAGATACGCAGTATTTT | CASSRDGGDTQYF
TRBJ1-1 | - | TRBV6-5 | TRBD1 | TGTGCCAGCAGTTACAGGGACAGACCCACTGAAGCTTTCTTT | CASSYRDRPTEAFF
TRBJ2-3 | - | TRBV4-1 | TRBD2 | TGCGCCAGCACACCTACTAGCGGGGGGCTCGAAGATACGCAGTATTTT | CASTPTSGGLEDTQYF
TRBJ2-7 | - | TRBV9 | - | TGTGCCAGCAGCGAGAGGGACACCATCTTCTACGAGCAGTACTTC | CASSERDTIFYEQYF
TRBJ1-4 | - | TRBV7-9 | - | TGTGCCAGCAGCTTAGGGCGACAGGTATCTTTT | CASSLGRQVSF
TRBJ1-2 | - | TRBV6-5 | TRBD1 | TGTGCCAGCAGACCGGGACAGGGGGCGGATGGCTACACCTTC | CASRPGQGADGYTF
TRBJ1-3 | - | TRBV7-2 | - | TGTGCCAGCAGCGTTCGTAACAGTGCTGGAAACACCATATATTTT | CASSVRNSAGNTIYF
TRBJ2-3 | - | TRBV28 | TRBD2 | TGTGCCAGCAGTTTCCCTGAGGGGCCTAGCGGGGGGGCCGATGGCGGCACAGATACGCAGTATTTT | CASSFPEGPSGGADGGTDTQYF
TRBJ2-1 | - | TRBV19 | - | TGTGCCAGTAGGAATCACCTGGACAGCCTCTCCTACAATGAGCAGTTCTTC | CASRNHLDSLSYNEQFF
TRBJ2-7 | - | TRBV6-5 | - | TGTGCCAGCAAGAAACAGGAAGCCTACGAGCAGTACTTC | CASKKQEAYEQYF
TRBJ2-5 | - | TRBV5-1 | TRBD2 | TGCGCCAGCAGCTTGGATGGGACTAGCGGGGACCAAGAGACCCAGTACTTC | CASSLDGTSGDQETQYF
TRBJ1-2 | - | TRBV7-8 | - | TGTGCCAGCAGCTTAGGGGGCAGGAACTATGGCTACACCTTC | CASSLGGRNYGYTF
TRBJ1-3 | - | TRBV7-2 | - | TGTGCCAGCAGCTCCCCAGGGGCTGGAAACACCATATATTTT | CASSSPGAGNTIYF
TRBJ1-1 | - | TRBV18 | - | TGTGCCAGCTCACTTTCGACAGCCTGGGGGAACACTGAAGCTTTCTTT | CASSLSTAWGNTEAFF
TRBJ2-7 | - | TRBV5-1 | - | TGCGCCAGCAGCCCGGTGGGGGACATATACGAGCAGTACTTC | CASSPVGDIYEQYF
TRBJ1-1 | - | TRBV4-2 | - | TGTGCCAGCAGCCAAGACCCAGGGGATAACACTGAAGCTTTCTTT | CASSQDPGDNTEAFF
TRBJ2-5 | - | TRBV3-1/TRBV3-2 | - | TGTGCCAGCAGCTCCTCTATAGTAGCGTCCGAGACCCAGTACTTC | CASSSSIVASETQYF
TRBJ2-7 | few | TRBV11-2 | TRBD1 | TGTGCCAGCAGCTTAGATTTTGACAGGGGGGGCGAGCAGTACTTC | CASSLDFDRGGEQYF
TRBJ2-1 | - | TRBV6-6 | - | TGTGCCAGCAGTTACTCGCTGTCCGACAATGAACAGTTCTTC | CASSYSLSDNEQFF
TRBJ2-7 | - | TRBV12-3/TRBV12-4 | - | TGTGCCAGCAGTTTAATCTCCCGTCGGGAGCAGTACTTC | CASSLISRREQYF
TRBJ1-1 | - | TRBV5-1 | TRBD1 | TGCGCCAGCAGCTGGACAGGGTCGGACACTGAAGCTTTCTTT | CASSWTGSDTEAFF
TRBJ2-2 | - | TRBV9 | TRBD1 | TGTGCCAGCAGCGTAGGGCGGCAGGGGGACGGGGAGCTGTTTTTT | CASSVGRQGDGELFF
TRBJ2-5 | - | TRBV18 | - | TGTGCCAGCTCACCAACTAGACAAGAGACCCAGTACTTC | CASSPTRQETQYF
TRBJ2-1 | few | TRBV4-1 | - | TGCGCCAGCAGCCAAGGGGCTGTTTCCGGTAGATATGTAATAAATGAGCAGTTCTTC | CASSQGAVSGRYVINEQFF
TRBJ1-4 | - | TRBV19 | - | TGTGCCAGTAGTATGTCGACAAATGAAAAACTGTTTTTT | CASSMSTNEKLFF
TRBJ1-1 | - | TRBV6-5 | - | TGTGCCAGCAGTTACGAATGGGGGGTGAACACTGAAGCTTTCTTT | CASSYEWGVNTEAFF
TRBJ2-2 | - | TRBV7-9 | - | TGTGCCAGCACCAGGGTGGGGCGGTTCACCGGGGAGCTGTTTTTT | CASTRVGRFTGELFF
TRBJ2-1 | - | TRBV6-5 | - | TGTGCCAGCAGTTACTCAAGCGGCCCGTACAATGAGCAGTTCTTC | CASSYSSGPYNEQFF
TRBJ2-1 | - | TRBV7-3 | TRBD1 | TGTGCCAGCAGCTTCGACAGGGGCTCCTACAATGAGCAGTTCTTC | CASSFDRGSYNEQFF
TRBJ1-2 | - | TRBV4-1 | TRBD1 | TGCGCCAGCAGCCAAGGGCAGACAGGGACTTATGGCTACACCTTC | CASSQGQTGTYGYTF
TRBJ2-2 | - | TRBV6-6 | TRBD2 | TGTGCCAGCAGCCGCCTAGCGGGGGGGATTTCCGGGGAGCTGTTTTTT | CASSRLAGGISGELFF
TRBJ1-3 | - | TRBV18 | - | TGTGCCAGCTCCCTTCTAGAATGGACAAACTCTGGAAACACCATATATTTT | CASSLLEWTNSGNTIYF
TRBJ2-5 | - | TRBV5-4 | TRBD2 | TGTGCCAGCAGCTTGAGACTAGCGGGGGGAGAGACCCAGTACTTC | CASSLRLAGGETQYF
TRBJ1-1 | - | TRBV9 | - | TGTGCCAGCAGCGTATCCGGGACTCCTCAGGGAGCTTTCTTT | CASSVSGTPQGAFF